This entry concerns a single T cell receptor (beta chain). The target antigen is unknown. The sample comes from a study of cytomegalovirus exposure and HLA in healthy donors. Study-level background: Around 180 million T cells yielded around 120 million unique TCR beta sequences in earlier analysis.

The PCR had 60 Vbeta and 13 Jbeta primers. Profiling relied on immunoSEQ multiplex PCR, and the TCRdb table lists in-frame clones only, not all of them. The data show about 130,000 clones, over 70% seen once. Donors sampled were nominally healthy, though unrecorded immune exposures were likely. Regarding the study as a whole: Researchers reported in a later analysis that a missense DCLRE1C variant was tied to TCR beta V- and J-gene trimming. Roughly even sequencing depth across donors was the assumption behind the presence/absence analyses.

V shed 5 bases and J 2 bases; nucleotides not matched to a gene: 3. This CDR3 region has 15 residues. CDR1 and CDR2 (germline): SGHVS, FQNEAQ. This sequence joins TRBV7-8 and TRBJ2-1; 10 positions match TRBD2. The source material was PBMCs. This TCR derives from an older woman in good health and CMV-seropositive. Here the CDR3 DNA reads TGTGCCAGCAGCCCTAGCGGGGGCCCCTACAATGAGCAGTTCTTC. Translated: CASSPSGGPYNEQFF.